This TCR beta chain was captured in a study of T cell responses to AZD1222 COVID-19 vaccine (dated by TCRdb to about 2021). Broadly, across the study: AZD1222 recipients whose second dose came at about 4 weeks and those whose second dose came at about 12 weeks were combined into one group, since spike-specific TCR depth and breadth did not differ between the two schedules. Enrollment into the trials was organized by age into subgroups of 18-55, 56-69 and 70-plus years, and those subgroups contained approximately 160, 26 and 62 TCR-sequenced participants, respectively. A total of 233 trial participants underwent TCR sequencing, of whom about 200 had received two doses of AZD1222 and roughly 26 had received two doses of the MenACWY control vaccine.

Findings and caveats that apply to the study as a whole: Participants were mostly white British, with more females than males. The authors suggested clonal diversity may have been underestimated. Reportedly, close to half of the unique spike-specific TCRs recognized epitopes lying outside the regions that are mutated in the B.1.351 and B.1.1.7 variants. After two AZD1222 doses, both the breadth and the depth of spike-specific TCRs were significantly higher than at day 0 and than in MenACWY recipients. Because no samples from the day 14 peak response were available, repertoires could be characterized only after the peak T cell response. CD4 TCRs associated with the vaccine covered the entire spike protein, and the dominant responses were in regions 160-218 and 743-854. Conclusions about previously exposed vaccinees are limited because only five to seven AZD1222 recipients were SARS-CoV-2 seropositive at baseline. In the small 56-69-year group, the increase in depth fell short of significance, most likely because of low power.

Read against the paper, the sample's time point label means: baseline before first vaccination. Vaccinee samples were obtained from the UK trials COV001 and COV002, which included a single-blind randomized controlled phase 2/3 trial of AZD1222 (ChAdOx1 nCoV-19) in healthy adults. For TCRbeta chain sequencing, PBMC samples from trial participants were taken at day 0 and at day 28 after the second dose. The CDR3 regions of human TCRbeta chains were subjected to immunosequencing. In the authors' own workflow: TCRs in the repertoires were compared against a reference library of SARS-CoV-2-specific TCRs that had been generated with the MIRA antigen-specificity platform. Breadth was defined as the fraction of unique TCRs that were SARS-CoV-2-associated. Depth was defined as the fraction of total T cells that were SARS-CoV-2-associated. Using the MIRA data, every spike-specific TCR was mapped to the spike region that the TCR reacted to and assigned to either a CD4 or a CD8 class. Log10-transformed breadth and depth values were compared by one-way ANOVA with Sidak's multiple comparisons tests. TCRdb's version of the immuneACCESS table is confined to in-frame rearrangements and falls short of the full clone set. An unresolved V gene accounts for under half of the shortfall where checked; the remainder is of unknown origin. The V and J calls and clone size are taken from that table; D and trimming were inferred from the DNA. The sample contains under 200,000 clones, more than 85% of them found a single time. Roughly 3.8% of the sample goes to the ten largest clones.

This clone was observed a single time. It lacks a known antigen. There are no base qualities to consult, and no much larger clone falls within one base. A distance of 17 bases separates the germline ends of V and J, which lose 4 bases and 4 bases respectively. Based on the germline V gene (reference sequence), the CDR1 and CDR2 sequences are LGHDT and YNNKEL. The CDR3, from cysteine to phenylalanine, totals 16 residues. Of all the DNA, just the CDR3 is kept, 48 bases in frame from base 1. This receptor was identified in an adult in good health. The sample here was peripheral blood, taken on day 0 of AZD1222 vaccination. Recombination joined TRBV3-1 (or the pseudogene TRBV3-2) with TRBJ2-1; the D segment could be TRBD2, given 6 matching bases. CDR3 reads: CASSRPSTRIYNEQFF. The DNA sequence follows: TGTGCCAGCAGCCGACCATCGACTAGAATATACAATGAGCAGTTCTTC.